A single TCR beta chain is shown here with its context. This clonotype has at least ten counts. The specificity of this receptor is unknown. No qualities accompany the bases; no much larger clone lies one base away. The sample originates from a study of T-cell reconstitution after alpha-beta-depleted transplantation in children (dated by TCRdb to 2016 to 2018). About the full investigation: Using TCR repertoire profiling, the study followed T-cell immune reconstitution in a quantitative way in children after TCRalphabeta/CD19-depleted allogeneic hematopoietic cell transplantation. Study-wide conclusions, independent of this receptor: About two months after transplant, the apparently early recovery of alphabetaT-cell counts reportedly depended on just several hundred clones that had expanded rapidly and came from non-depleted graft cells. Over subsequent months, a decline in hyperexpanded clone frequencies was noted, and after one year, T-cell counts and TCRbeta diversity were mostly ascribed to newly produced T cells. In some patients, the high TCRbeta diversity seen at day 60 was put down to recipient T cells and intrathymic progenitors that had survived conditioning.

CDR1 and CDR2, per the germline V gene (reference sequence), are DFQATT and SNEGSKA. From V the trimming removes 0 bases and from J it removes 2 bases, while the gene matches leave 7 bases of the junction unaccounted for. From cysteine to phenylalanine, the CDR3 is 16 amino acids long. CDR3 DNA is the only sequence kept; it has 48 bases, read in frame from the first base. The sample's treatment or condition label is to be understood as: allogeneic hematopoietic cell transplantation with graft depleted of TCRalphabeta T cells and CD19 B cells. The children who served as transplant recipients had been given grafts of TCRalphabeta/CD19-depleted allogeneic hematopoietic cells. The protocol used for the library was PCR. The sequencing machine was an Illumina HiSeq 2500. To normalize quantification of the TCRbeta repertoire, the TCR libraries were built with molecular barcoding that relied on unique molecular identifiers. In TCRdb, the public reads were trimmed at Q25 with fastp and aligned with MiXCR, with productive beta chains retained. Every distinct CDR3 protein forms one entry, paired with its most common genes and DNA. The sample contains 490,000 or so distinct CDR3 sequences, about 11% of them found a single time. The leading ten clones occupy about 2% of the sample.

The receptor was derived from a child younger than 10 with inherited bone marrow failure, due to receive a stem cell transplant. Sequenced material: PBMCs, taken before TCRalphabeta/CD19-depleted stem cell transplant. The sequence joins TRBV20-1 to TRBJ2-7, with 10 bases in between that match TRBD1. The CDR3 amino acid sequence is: CSARDPTGTGAYEQYF. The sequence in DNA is TGCAGTGCTAGAGACCCTACCGGGACAGGGGCCTACGAGCAGTACTTC.